This entry lists 11 T cell receptor beta chains sequenced from one sample in a study of T cells in Graves' hyperthyroidism and ophthalmopathy. Amplified TCR beta CDR3 regions came from RNA transcripts. Primed by the HTBI set, a first-round RT-PCR was run on the TCR CDR3. TCRdb reprocessed the multiplex PCR reads via MiXCR and lists one record per CDR3 protein. The table lists 250,000 to 350,000 distinct CDR3 sequences, 22% of them singletons. The sample taken for sequencing was blood. The origin of the receptors is a young man with Graves' ophthalmopathy.

This clonotype was detected many times. The CDR3 DNA follows: TGTGCCAGCAGCGGACTAGCTCGTCCCTACGAGCAGTACTTC. Its protein product is CASSGLARPYEQYF. The chain combines TRBV27 with TRBJ2-7, with 8 bases matching TRBD2. J gave up 2 bases and V 6 bases, and 6 bases lay outside the gene matches. The germline V gene encodes CDR1 MNHEY and CDR2 SMNVEV (reference sequence). CDR3 length equals 14 residues.

A remark on this clonotype: This may come from a read error, since a much larger clone is one base off. The gene calls are TRBV7-9 and TRBJ2-3, with TRBD1 as a possible D gene (5 bases). CDR3 length: 14 amino acids. Germline V gene sequence: CDR1 SEHNR, CDR2 FQNEAQ (reference sequence). CDR3 bases: TGTGCCAGCAGCTTAGCTAGCAGCACAGGTACGCAGTATTTT. Translated, it gives CASSLASSTGTQYF.

This clonotype was recorded a few times. V is TRBV20-1 and J is TRBJ2-1, with 14 bases that match TRBD2. The J segment lost 7 bases and the V segment lost 7 bases, leaving 0 bases of the junction unmatched. CDR1 and CDR2 (germline): DFQATT, SNEGSKA (reference sequence). This CDR3 has 12 residues. As DNA, the CDR3 is TGCAGTGGGACTAGCGGGAGGAATGAGCAGTTCTTC. Protein product: CSGTSGRNEQFF.

This clonotype appeared many times. The chain has TRBV7-9 and TRBJ1-2; possible D gene TRBD1, 5 bases. V was clipped by 5 bases and J by 2 bases, with 15 bases between them. The CDR3 is 15 residues long. Germline lookup yields CDR1 SEHNR and CDR2 FQNEAQ (reference sequence). CDR3 protein: CASSTTRRENYGYTF. DNA of the CDR3: TGTGCCAGCAGCACTACTCGCAGGGAAAACTATGGCTACACCTTC.

The genes are TRBV11-3 and TRBJ2-5; 8 bases line up with TRBD2. With V trimmed by 4 bases and J by 1 base, 2 bases remained unmatched. CDR3 length: 14 amino acids. The V gene's germline CDR1 is SGHNT and CDR2 YENEEA. For the CDR3, the DNA is TGTGCCAGCAGCTCACTAGCGGTCCAAGAGACCCAGTACTTC. It codes for CASSSLAVQETQYF.

A remark on this clonotype: A much larger clone sits a single nucleotide away, making a read error possible. The chain couples TRBV20-1 to TRBJ2-1; the D call may be TRBD1 or TRBD2 (5 bases each). CDR3 length: 14 amino acids. Germline CDR1 is DFQATT and CDR2 is SNEGSKA (reference sequence). CDR3 residues: CSATLGSRGNEQLF. CDR3 DNA sequence: TGCAGTGCTACTTTGGGGAGTCGGGGCAATGAGCAGTTGTTC.

V usage is TRBV27 and J usage is TRBJ1-6; 9 nucleotides match TRBD1. The CDR3 length is 18 residues. The germline CDR1 and CDR2 sequences are MNHEY and SMNVEV (reference sequence). V shed 7 bases and J 2 bases; nucleotides not matched to a gene: 12. CDR3 sequence: CASTNRPGQGPYNSPLHF. The CDR3 coding sequence is TGTGCCAGCACCAATAGACCGGGACAGGGCCCCTATAATTCACCCCTCCACTTT.

The chain has TRBV15 and TRBJ2-2, with 8 bases lining up with TRBD2. V trimming: 5 bases; J trimming: 3 bases; junction bases outside the gene matches: 8. Germline V gene lookup returns CDR1 LNHNV and CDR2 YYDKDF (reference sequence). The CDR3 length is 16 residues. The CDR3 coding sequence is TGTGCCACCAGCTACGAGCGGGAGCGGGACACCGGGGAGCTGTTTTTT. This translates into CATSYERERDTGELFF. Full variable domain (outside the CDR3, taken from reference TRBV15 and TRBJ2-2): DAMVIQNPRYQVTQFGKPVTLSCSQTLNHNVMYWYQQKSSQAPKLLFHYYDKDFNNEADTPDNFQSRRPNTSFCFLDIRSPGLGDTAMYLCATSYERERDTGELFFGEGSRLTVL.

This clonotype was seen repeatedly, ten times or more. This chain links TRBV12-3 or TRBV12-4 with TRBJ1-1; no reliable D call. The CDR3 contains 13 residues. V shed 3 bases and J shed 3 bases, with 8 bases lying between them. The CDR3 nucleotides are TGTGCCAGCAGTTTGCCCGGGGACACTGAAGCTTTCTTT. This codes for CASSLPGDTEAFF.

This rearrangement joins TRBV5-8 to TRBJ1-5; 8 positions match TRBD1. V lost 7 bases and J lost 10; bases outside the gene matches: 10. The CDR3 consists of 13 residues. Germline-derived CDR1 and CDR2 are SGHTS and YDEGEE. CDR3 sequence reads: CASLRDRPGPQHF. As DNA, the CDR3 is TGTGCCAGCCTCCGGGACAGGCCAGGCCCCCAGCATTTT.

The J gene is TRBJ1-5, the V gene TRBV3-1; TRBD1 agrees at 11 bases. The junction had 5 bases not matched to a gene; V was cut back by 5 bases and J by 5 bases. This CDR3 spans 15 amino acids. CDR1 is LGHDT and CDR2 is YNNKEL in the germline V gene (reference sequence). The CDR3 loop reads CASSARTGGDQPQHF. Here the CDR3 DNA reads TGTGCCAGCAGCGCCCGGACAGGGGGCGATCAGCCCCAGCATTTT.